These T cell receptor beta chains were read from a single sample in a study of tumor-infiltrating lymphocytes in oesophageal squamous cell carcinoma. MiXCR was run by TCRdb on the PCR reads, yielding one entry per CDR3 protein. The sample has some 25,000 distinct CDR3 sequences, roughly 35% seen once. The sample comprised esophageal tumor tissue. The receptors here all came from a male donor with esophageal squamous cell carcinoma. Each CDR3 is given with its conserved first and last residue. The D gene is left open where the match is weak. Expanded clones are given a class, and other clones once, few, many or no size at all.

j_call d_call clone_size v_call cdr3_aa cdr3_nt
TRBJ1-3 NA many TRBV12-3/TRBV12-4 CASSSAGPFSTIYF TGTGCCAGCAGTTCGGCGGGCCCCTTCAGCACCATATATTTT
TRBJ2-7 NA few TRBV7-6 CASSLAIGEQYF TGTGCCAGCAGCTTAGCGATAGGCGAGCAGTACTTC
TRBJ1-2 NA NA TRBV7-9 CASTPGSGRGYTF TGTGCCAGCACCCCCGGCTCGGGGCGAGGCTACACCTTC
TRBJ1-5 NA few TRBV6-2/TRBV6-3 CASRQGSNQPQHF TGTGCCAGCAGACAGGGAAGCAATCAGCCCCAGCATTTT
TRBJ2-3 NA many TRBV6-6 CASSYGSGDRTDTQYF TGTGCCAGCAGTTACGGCTCAGGCGACCGCACAGATACGCAGTATTTT
TRBJ1-2 NA NA TRBV9 CASTPSGAGGWYGYTF TGTGCCAGCACCCCGTCGGGCGCGGGAGGATGGTATGGCTACACCTTC
TRBJ2-2 TRBD1 many TRBV12-3/TRBV12-4 CASSYRTGDDTGELFF TGTGCCAGCAGTTACCGGACAGGGGATGACACCGGGGAGCTGTTTTTT
TRBJ2-7 NA NA TRBV6-1 CASEYTSGPFYEQYF TGTGCCAGCGAATACACGAGCGGCCCTTTTTACGAGCAGTACTTC
TRBJ2-5 NA medium-sized TRBV7-9 CASSFGLETQYF TGTGCCAGCAGCTTTGGCTTGGAGACCCAGTACTTC
TRBJ2-1 NA NA TRBV27 CASSPGAGPSSYNEQFF TGTGCCAGCAGCCCGGGCGCGGGACCGAGCTCCTACAATGAGCAGTTCTTC
TRBJ2-1 NA NA TRBV12-2 CASRFKRGSGLAKCNEQFF TGTGCAAGTCGCTTTAAAAGAGGTTCGGGACTAGCGAAGTGCAATGAGCAGTTCTTC
TRBJ2-1 TRBD2 many TRBV9 CASSVPPGGGDEQFF TGTGCCAGCAGCGTACCTCCGGGGGGAGGAGATGAGCAGTTCTTC
TRBJ2-1 TRBD2 NA TRBV20-1 CSATRPSGSYEQLF TGCAGTGCCACGAGGCCCAGCGGGAGTTACGAGCAGTTATTC
TRBJ2-4 NA many TRBV7-8 CASSLDAGPANIQYF TGTGCCAGCAGCTTGGACGCAGGCCCGGCGAACATTCAGTACTTC
TRBJ2-2 NA NA TRBV20-1 CSAIRDGNTGELFF TGCAGTGCGATAAGGGACGGGAACACCGGGGAGCTGTTTTTT
TRBJ1-5 TRBD1 NA TRBV7-2 CASSFGQGGWQPQHF TGTGCCAGCAGCTTCGGACAGGGTGGTTGGCAGCCCCAGCATTTT
TRBJ2-5 TRBD1 many TRBV18 CASSPATGQETQYF TGTGCCAGCTCACCCGCGACAGGGCAAGAGACCCAGTACTTC
TRBJ2-6 NA NA TRBV28 CASSSGGYRSGANVLTF TGTGCCAGCAGTTCTGGAGGCTACCGATCTGGGGCCAACGTCCTGACTTTC
TRBJ2-7 NA many TRBV11-1 CASSLVQNSYEQYF TGTGCCAGCAGCTTAGTCCAGAACTCCTACGAGCAGTACTTC
TRBJ2-6 TRBD1 NA TRBV7-8 CASSRTGTSGANVLTF TGTGCCAGCAGCAGGACAGGTACCTCTGGGGCCAACGTCCTGACTTTC
TRBJ1-5 NA NA TRBV7-8 CASSLAPYQPQHF TGTGCCAGCAGCTTAGCCCCTTATCAGCCCCAGCATTTT
TRBJ1-2 TRBD1 once TRBV27 CATKRAGGHYGYTF TGTGCCACCAAACGGGCAGGGGGCCACTATGGCTACACCTTC
TRBJ2-1 TRBD2 medium-sized TRBV7-2 CASSSAGGPYEQFF TGTGCCAGCAGCTCAGCGGGGGGCCCGTATGAGCAGTTCTTC